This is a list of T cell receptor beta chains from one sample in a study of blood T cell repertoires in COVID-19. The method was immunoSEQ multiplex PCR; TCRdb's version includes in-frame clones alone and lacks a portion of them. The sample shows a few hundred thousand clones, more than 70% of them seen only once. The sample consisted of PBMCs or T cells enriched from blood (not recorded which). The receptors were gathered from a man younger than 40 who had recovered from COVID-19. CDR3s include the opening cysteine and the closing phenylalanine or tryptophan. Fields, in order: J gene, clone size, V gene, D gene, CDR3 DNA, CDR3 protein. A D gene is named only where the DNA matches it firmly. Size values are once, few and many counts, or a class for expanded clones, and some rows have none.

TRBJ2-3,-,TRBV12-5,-,TGTGCTAGTGGCCCCCAGGGCTCCACAGATACGCAGTATTTT,CASGPQGSTDTQYF
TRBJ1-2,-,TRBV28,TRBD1,TGTGCCAGCAGTTTGGGGACAGGGGGTCCCTATGGCTACACCTTC,CASSLGTGGPYGYTF
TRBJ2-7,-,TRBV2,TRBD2,TGTGCCAGCAGTGACCTAGCGGGAGGGAGCTCCTACGAGCAGTACTTC,CASSDLAGGSSYEQYF
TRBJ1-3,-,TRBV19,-,TGTGCCAGTAGTCCTCACCGGGACTACCTTGGAAACACCATATATTTT,CASSPHRDYLGNTIYF
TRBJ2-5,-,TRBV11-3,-,TGTGCCAGCAGCTTAGGGTCAGGGCAAGAGACCCAGTACTTC,CASSLGSGQETQYF
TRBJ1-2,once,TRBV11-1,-,TGTGCCAGCAGCCGAGACAGGACCCAAGATTTCTATGGCTACACCTTC,CASSRDRTQDFYGYTF
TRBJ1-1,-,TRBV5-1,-,TGCGCCAGCATGGGTCCGAGAAGCGACGGTGAAGCTTTCTTT,CASMGPRSDGEAFF
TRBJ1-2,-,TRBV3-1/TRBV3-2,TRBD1,TGTGCCAGCAGCGAAAGGGGGACAGGGAGGACCAACTATGGCTACACCTTC,CASSERGTGRTNYGYTF
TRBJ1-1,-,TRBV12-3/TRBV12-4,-,TGTGCCAGCAGTACGCTTACTCGATTGGCTTTCTTT,CASSTLTRLAFF
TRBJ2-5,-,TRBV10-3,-,TGTGCCATCAGCTCGGACTACAGGCAAGAGACCCAGTACTTC,CAISSDYRQETQYF
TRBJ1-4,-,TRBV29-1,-,TGCAGCGTACGGGGAGGAGATGAAAAACTGTTTTTT,CSVRGGDEKLFF
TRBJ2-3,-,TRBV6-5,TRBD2,TGTGCCTCAAGCGGGGGCTTGAACACAGATACGCAGTATTTT,CASSGGLNTDTQYF
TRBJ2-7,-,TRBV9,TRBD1,TGTGCCAGCAGCGTAGACGGGACAGCTTTCTACGAGCAGTACTTC,CASSVDGTAFYEQYF
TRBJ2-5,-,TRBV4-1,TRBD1,TGCGCCAGCAGCCTGCGGACAGGGGTATTGGAGACCCAGTACTTC,CASSLRTGVLETQYF
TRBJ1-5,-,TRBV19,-,TGTGCCAGTAGTAGGGCTGGAAGCAATCAGCCCCAGCATTTT,CASSRAGSNQPQHF
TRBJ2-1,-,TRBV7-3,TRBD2,TGTGCCAGCAGCTTAGGGGAGGGTGAGCAGTTCTTC,CASSLGEGEQFF
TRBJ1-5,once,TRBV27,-,TGTGCCAGCAGTCTCTCCTCACTGATAGGCAATCAGCCCCAGCATTTT,CASSLSSLIGNQPQHF
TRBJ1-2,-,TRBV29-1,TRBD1,TGCAGCGTGGAAAGGACAGGGGTTGGGGGCTATGGCTACACCTTC,CSVERTGVGGYGYTF
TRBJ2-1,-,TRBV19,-,TGTGCCAGTAGTACCAGCCCCTACACTAGCTCCTACAATGAGCAGTTCTTC,CASSTSPYTSSYNEQFF
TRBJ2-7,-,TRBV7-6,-,TGTGCCAGCAGCTTAGAAGGCAACTACTACGAGCAGTACTTC,CASSLEGNYYEQYF
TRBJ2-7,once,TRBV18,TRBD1,TGTGCCAGCTCACCACCCGCCGGGACAGGGGGCAACGAGCAGTACTTC,CASSPPAGTGGNEQYF
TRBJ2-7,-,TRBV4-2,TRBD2,TGTGCCAGCAGTAAGGGGACTAGCGCCTACGAGCAGTACTTC,CASSKGTSAYEQYF
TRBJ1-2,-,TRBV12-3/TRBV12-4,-,TGTGCCAGCAGTTACGGACAGCGCTATGGCTACACCTTC,CASSYGQRYGYTF
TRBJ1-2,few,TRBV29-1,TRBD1,TGCAGCGTTGAAGATCTAATGGGACAGGATAACTATGGCTACACCTTC,CSVEDLMGQDNYGYTF
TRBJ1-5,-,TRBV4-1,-,TGCGCCAGCAGCCCTACTTTCGCAGGCAATAGCAATCAGCCCCAGCATTTT,CASSPTFAGNSNQPQHF
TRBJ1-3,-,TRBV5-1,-,TGCGCCAGCAGCTTGGGTGCGGGGGTCGGAAACACCATATATTTT,CASSLGAGVGNTIYF
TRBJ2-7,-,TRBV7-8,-,TGTGCCAGCAGCTCAGTCTCGGCCAGAGGGGGCTACGAGCAGTACTTC,CASSSVSARGGYEQYF
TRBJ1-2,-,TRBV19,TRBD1,TGTGCCAGTAGTACCCACTCTTCAAAAGGACAGGGCGAGAATGGCTACACCTTC,CASSTHSSKGQGENGYTF
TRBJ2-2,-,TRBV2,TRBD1,TGTGCCAGCAGTGAAGTGGACAGGGTTCCCGGGGAGCTGTTTTTT,CASSEVDRVPGELFF
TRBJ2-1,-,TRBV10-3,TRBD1,TGTGCCATCAGTGAGTCCCCCGGGACAGACAGGGGGAATGAGCAGTTCTTC,CAISESPGTDRGNEQFF
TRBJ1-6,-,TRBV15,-,TGTGCCACCAGCAGAGACAGGGGTTCACCCCTCCACTTT,CATSRDRGSPLHF
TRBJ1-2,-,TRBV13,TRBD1,TGTGCCAGCAGCTCGGGACAGGGGGCTCGGGGCTACACCTTC,CASSSGQGARGYTF
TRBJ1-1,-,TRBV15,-,TGTGCCACCAGCAGACAGGGATGGGGCACTGAAGCTTTCTTT,CATSRQGWGTEAFF
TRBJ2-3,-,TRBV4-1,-,TGCGCCAGCAGCCAAAACGGGTTAAGCACAGATACGCAGTATTTT,CASSQNGLSTDTQYF
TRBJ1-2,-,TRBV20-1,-,TGCAGTGCATTACAAGATGGCTACACCTTC,CSALQDGYTF
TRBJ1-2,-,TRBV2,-,TGTGCCAGCACGGGACATTATGGCTACACCTTC,CASTGHYGYTF
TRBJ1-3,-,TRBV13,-,TGTGCCAGCAGCTTTGGCGGGGCTTCGGACGCTGGAAACACCATATATTTT,CASSFGGASDAGNTIYF
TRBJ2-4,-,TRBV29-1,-,TGCAGCGTTTACGAGTCAGGTTCAAAGGACATTCAGTACTTC,CSVYESGSKDIQYF
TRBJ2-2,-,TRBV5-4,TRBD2,TGTGCCAGCAGCTTGTCTCGGGGGGGAGACGGCGGGGAGCTGTTTTTT,CASSLSRGGDGGELFF